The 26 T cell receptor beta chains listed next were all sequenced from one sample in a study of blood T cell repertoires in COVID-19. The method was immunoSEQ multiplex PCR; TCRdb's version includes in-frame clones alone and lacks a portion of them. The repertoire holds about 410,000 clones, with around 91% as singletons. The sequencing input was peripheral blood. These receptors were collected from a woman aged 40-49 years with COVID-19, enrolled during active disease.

DNA for the CDR3: TGCAGCGTTAATCCCGGGACAGGGATCCCCTACGAGCAGTACTTC. The encoded protein is CSVNPGTGIPYEQYF. The gene calls are TRBV29-1 and TRBJ2-7; 9 bases align to TRBD1. Germline CDR1 SQVTM, CDR2 ANQGSEA. CDR3 length: 15 amino acids. The V segment lost 5 bases and the J segment 2 bases; nucleotides outside the gene matches: 10.

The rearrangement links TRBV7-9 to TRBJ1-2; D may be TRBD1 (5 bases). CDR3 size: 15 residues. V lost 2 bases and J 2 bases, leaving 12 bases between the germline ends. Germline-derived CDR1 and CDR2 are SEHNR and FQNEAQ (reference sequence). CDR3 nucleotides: TGTGCCAGCAGCTTAAGGCAGGGATCGAACTATGGCTACACCTTC. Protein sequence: CASSLRQGSNYGYTF. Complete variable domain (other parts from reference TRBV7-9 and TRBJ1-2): DTGVSQNPRHKITKRGQNVTFRCDPISEHNRLYWYRQTLGQGPEFLTYFQNEAQLEKSRLLSDRFSAERPKGSFSTLEIQRTEQGDSAMYLCASSLRQGSNYGYTFGSGTRLTVV.

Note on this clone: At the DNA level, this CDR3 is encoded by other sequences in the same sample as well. In DNA form, the CDR3 reads TGTGCCAGCAGCCCGACTAGAAATGAGCAGTTCTTC. It encodes CASSPTRNEQFF. This chain joins TRBV6-2 or TRBV6-3 and TRBJ2-1; a possible D gene is TRBD2 (6 bases). Trimming stripped 6 bases from V and 7 bases from J, with 10 bases between. CDR1 MNHEY and CDR2 SVGEGT come from the germline V gene. The CDR3 spans 12 residues.

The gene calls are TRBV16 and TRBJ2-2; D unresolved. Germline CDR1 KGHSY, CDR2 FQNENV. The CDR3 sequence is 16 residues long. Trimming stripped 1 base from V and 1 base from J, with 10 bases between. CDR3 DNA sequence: TGTGCCAGCAGCCAATTAAAATCGGTGAACACCGGGGAGCTGTTTTTT. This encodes CASSQLKSVNTGELFF.

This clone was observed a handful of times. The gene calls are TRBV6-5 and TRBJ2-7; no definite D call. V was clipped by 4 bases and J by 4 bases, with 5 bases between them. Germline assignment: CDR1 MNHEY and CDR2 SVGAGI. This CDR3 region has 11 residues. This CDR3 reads CASSSQYEQYF. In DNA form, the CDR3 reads TGTGCCAGCAGTTCCCAGTACGAGCAGTACTTC.

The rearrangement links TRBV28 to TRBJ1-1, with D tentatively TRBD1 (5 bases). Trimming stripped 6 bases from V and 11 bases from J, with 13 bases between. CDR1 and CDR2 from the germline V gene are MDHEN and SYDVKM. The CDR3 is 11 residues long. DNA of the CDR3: TGTGCCAGCAGCTTGGGACTCTGGGCTTTCTTT. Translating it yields CASSLGLWAFF.

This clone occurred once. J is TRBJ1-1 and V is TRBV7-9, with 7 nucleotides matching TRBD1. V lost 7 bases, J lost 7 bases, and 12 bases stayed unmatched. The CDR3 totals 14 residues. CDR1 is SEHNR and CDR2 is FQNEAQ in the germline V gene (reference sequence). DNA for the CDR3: TGTGCCAGCAACGCACTGACAGGGCATGGTGAAGCTTTCTTT. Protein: CASNALTGHGEAFF. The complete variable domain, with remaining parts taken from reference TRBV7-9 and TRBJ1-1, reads DTGVSQNPRHKITKRGQNVTFRCDPISEHNRLYWYRQTLGQGPEFLTYFQNEAQLEKSRLLSDRFSAERPKGSFSTLEIQRTEQGDSAMYLCASNALTGHGEAFFGQGTRLTVV.

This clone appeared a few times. CDR3 protein: CASSTGQILSAYEQYF. The CDR3 DNA reads as TGTGCCAGCAGTACTGGACAGATACTATCTGCCTACGAGCAGTACTTC. The rearrangement joins TRBV2 to TRBJ2-7; D is perhaps TRBD1 (6 bases). There are 16 residues in the CDR3. V lost 5 bases and J 2 bases, leaving 19 bases between the germline ends. Per germline, CDR1 SNHLY and CDR2 FYNNEI.

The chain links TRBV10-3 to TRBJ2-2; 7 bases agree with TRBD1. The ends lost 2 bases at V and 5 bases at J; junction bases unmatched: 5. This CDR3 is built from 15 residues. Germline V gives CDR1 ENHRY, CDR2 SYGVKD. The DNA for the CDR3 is TGTGCCATCAGTGAGCCTAACAGGGGAACCGGGGAGCTGTTTTTT. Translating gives CAISEPNRGTGELFF.

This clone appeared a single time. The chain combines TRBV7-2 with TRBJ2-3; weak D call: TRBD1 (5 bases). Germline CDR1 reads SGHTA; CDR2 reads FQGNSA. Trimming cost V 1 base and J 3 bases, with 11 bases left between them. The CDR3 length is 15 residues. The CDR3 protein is CASSLGQGITDTQYF. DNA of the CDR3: TGTGCCAGCAGCTTAGGGCAGGGTATAACAGATACGCAGTATTTT. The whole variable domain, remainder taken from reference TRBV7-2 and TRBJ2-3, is GAGVSQSPSNKVTEKGKDVELRCDPISGHTALYWYRQSLGQGLEFLIYFQGNSAPDKSGLPSDRFSAERTGGSVSTLTIQRTQQEDSAVYLCASSLGQGITDTQYFGPGTRLTVL.

The CDR3 DNA sequence: TGTGCCAGCAGTTACGGAACAGCCGCTGAAGCTTTCTTT. It yields the protein CASSYGTAAEAFF. The chain couples TRBV6-6 to TRBJ1-1; no firm D call. There are 13 residues in the CDR3. V shed 2 bases and J shed 6 bases, with 10 bases lying between them. CDR1 and CDR2 from the germline V gene are MNHNY and SVGAGI (reference sequence).

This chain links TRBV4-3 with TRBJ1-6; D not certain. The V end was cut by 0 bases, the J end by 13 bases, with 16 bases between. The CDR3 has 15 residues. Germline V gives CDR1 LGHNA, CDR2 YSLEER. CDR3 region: CASSQEGRANLPLHF. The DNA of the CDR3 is TGCGCCAGCAGCCAAGAAGGGAGGGCCAACCTCCCCCTCCACTTT.

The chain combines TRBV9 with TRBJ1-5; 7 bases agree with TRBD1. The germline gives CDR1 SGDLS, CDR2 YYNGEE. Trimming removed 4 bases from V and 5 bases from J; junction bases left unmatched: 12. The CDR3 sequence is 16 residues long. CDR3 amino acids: CASSPRDSGWDQPQHF. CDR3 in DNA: TGTGCCAGCAGCCCCCGGGACAGTGGTTGGGATCAGCCCCAGCATTTT.

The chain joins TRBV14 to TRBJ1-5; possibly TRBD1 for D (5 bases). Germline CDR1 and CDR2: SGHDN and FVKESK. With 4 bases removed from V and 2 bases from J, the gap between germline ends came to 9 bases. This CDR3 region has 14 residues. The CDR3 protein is CASSPSQGNQPQHF. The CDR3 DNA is TGTGCCAGCAGCCCGTCACAGGGCAATCAGCCCCAGCATTTT. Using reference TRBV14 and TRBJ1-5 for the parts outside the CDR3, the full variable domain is EAGVTQFPSHSVIEKGQTVTLRCDPISGHDNLYWYRRVMGKEIKFLLHFVKESKQDESGMPNNRFLAERTGGTYSTLKVQPAELEDSGVYFCASSPSQGNQPQHFGDGTRLSIL.

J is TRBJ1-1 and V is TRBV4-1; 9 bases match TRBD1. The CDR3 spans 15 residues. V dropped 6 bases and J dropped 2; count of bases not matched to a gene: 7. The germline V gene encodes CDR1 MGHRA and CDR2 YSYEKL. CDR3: CASSWGQGSNTEAFF. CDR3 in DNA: TGCGCCAGCAGTTGGGGACAGGGCTCTAACACTGAAGCTTTCTTT.

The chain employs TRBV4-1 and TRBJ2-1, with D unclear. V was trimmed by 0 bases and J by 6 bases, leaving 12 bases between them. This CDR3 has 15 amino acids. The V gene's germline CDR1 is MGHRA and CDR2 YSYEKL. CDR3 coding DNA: TGCGCCAGCAGCCAAGAGGGCCGAGACACCAATGAGCAGTTCTTC. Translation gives CASSQEGRDTNEQFF.

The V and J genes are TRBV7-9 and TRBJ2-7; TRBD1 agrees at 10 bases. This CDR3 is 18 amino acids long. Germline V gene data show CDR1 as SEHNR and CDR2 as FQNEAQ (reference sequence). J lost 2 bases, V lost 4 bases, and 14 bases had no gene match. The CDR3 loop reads CASSSETGGGMGTYEQYF. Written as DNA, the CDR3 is TGTGCCAGCAGCTCAGAGACAGGGGGCGGTATGGGGACCTACGAGCAGTACTTC.

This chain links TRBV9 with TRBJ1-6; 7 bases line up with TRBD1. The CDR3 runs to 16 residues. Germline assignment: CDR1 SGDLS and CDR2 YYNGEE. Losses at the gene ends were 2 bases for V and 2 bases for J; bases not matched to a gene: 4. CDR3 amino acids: CASSVYDRAYNSPLHF. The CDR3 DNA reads TGTGCCAGCAGCGTCTACGACAGGGCCTATAATTCACCCCTCCACTTT. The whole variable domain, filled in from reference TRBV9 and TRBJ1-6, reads DSGVTQTPKHLITATGQRVTLRCSPRSGDLSVYWYQQSLDQGLQFLIQYYNGEERAKGNILERFSAQQFPDLHSELNLSSLELGDSALYFCASSVYDRAYNSPLHFGNGTRLTVT.

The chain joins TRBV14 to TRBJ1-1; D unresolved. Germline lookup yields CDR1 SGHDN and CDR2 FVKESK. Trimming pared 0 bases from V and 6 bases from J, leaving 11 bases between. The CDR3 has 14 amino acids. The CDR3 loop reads CASSQDLAGPEAFF. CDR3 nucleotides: TGTGCCAGCAGCCAAGATCTGGCTGGGCCTGAAGCTTTCTTT.

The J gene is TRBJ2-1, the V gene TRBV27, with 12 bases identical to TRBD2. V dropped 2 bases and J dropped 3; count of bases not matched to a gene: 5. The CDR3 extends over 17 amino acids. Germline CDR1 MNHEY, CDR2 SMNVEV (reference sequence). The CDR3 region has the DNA TGTGCCAGCAGTTTAAACCCGGGACTAGCGGGCTACAATGAGCAGTTCTTC. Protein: CASSLNPGLAGYNEQFF.

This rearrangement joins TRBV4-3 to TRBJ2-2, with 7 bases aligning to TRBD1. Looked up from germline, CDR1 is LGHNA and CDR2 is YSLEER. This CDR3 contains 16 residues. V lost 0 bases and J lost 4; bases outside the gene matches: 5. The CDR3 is CASSQDRGGSTGELFF. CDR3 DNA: TGCGCCAGCAGCCAAGATCGAGGGGGCTCCACCGGGGAGCTGTTTTTT.

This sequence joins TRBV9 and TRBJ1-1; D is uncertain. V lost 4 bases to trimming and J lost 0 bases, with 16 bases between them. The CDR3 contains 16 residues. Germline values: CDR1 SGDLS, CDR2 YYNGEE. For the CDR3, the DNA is TGTGCCAGCAGCCCGACCTCGAGCGAGATGAACACTGAAGCTTTCTTT. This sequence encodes CASSPTSSEMNTEAFF.

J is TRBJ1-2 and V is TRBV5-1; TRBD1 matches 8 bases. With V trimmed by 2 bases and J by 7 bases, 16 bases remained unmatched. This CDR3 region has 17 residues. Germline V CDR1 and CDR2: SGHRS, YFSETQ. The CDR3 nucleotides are TGCGCCAGCAGCTTAACCCGACCAGGACAGGGCCCCGGTGGCTACACCTTC. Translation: CASSLTRPGQGPGGYTF.

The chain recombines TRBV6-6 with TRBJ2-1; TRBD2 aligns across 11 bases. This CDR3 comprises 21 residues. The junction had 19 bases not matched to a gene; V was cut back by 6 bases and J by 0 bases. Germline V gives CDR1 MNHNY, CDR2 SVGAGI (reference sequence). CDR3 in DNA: TGTGCCAGCAGCCACCCTTCGGGGCTAGCGGGGGGAGAATTCTCCTACAATGAGCAGTTCTTC. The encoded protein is CASSHPSGLAGGEFSYNEQFF.

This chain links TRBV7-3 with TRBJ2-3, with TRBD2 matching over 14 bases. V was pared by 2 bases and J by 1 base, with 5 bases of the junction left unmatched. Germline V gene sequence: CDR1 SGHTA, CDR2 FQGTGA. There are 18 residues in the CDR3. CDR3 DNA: TGTGCCAGCAGCTTAGGACTAGCGGGGGGTTCTGGCACAGATACGCAGTATTTT. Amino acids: CASSLGLAGGSGTDTQYF. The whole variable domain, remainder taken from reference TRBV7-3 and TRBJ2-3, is GAGVSQTPSNKVTEKGKYVELRCDPISGHTALYWYRQSLGQGPEFLIYFQGTGAADDSGLPNDRFFAVRPEGSVSTLKIQRTERGDSAVYLCASSLGLAGGSGTDTQYFGPGTRLTVL.

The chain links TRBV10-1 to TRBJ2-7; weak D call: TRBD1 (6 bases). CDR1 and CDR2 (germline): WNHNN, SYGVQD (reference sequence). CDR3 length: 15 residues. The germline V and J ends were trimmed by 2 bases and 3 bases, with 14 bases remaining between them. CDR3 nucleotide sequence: TGCGCCAGCAGTGAGGAACAGGGAATTTTCTACGAGCAGTACTTC. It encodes CASSEEQGIFYEQYF.